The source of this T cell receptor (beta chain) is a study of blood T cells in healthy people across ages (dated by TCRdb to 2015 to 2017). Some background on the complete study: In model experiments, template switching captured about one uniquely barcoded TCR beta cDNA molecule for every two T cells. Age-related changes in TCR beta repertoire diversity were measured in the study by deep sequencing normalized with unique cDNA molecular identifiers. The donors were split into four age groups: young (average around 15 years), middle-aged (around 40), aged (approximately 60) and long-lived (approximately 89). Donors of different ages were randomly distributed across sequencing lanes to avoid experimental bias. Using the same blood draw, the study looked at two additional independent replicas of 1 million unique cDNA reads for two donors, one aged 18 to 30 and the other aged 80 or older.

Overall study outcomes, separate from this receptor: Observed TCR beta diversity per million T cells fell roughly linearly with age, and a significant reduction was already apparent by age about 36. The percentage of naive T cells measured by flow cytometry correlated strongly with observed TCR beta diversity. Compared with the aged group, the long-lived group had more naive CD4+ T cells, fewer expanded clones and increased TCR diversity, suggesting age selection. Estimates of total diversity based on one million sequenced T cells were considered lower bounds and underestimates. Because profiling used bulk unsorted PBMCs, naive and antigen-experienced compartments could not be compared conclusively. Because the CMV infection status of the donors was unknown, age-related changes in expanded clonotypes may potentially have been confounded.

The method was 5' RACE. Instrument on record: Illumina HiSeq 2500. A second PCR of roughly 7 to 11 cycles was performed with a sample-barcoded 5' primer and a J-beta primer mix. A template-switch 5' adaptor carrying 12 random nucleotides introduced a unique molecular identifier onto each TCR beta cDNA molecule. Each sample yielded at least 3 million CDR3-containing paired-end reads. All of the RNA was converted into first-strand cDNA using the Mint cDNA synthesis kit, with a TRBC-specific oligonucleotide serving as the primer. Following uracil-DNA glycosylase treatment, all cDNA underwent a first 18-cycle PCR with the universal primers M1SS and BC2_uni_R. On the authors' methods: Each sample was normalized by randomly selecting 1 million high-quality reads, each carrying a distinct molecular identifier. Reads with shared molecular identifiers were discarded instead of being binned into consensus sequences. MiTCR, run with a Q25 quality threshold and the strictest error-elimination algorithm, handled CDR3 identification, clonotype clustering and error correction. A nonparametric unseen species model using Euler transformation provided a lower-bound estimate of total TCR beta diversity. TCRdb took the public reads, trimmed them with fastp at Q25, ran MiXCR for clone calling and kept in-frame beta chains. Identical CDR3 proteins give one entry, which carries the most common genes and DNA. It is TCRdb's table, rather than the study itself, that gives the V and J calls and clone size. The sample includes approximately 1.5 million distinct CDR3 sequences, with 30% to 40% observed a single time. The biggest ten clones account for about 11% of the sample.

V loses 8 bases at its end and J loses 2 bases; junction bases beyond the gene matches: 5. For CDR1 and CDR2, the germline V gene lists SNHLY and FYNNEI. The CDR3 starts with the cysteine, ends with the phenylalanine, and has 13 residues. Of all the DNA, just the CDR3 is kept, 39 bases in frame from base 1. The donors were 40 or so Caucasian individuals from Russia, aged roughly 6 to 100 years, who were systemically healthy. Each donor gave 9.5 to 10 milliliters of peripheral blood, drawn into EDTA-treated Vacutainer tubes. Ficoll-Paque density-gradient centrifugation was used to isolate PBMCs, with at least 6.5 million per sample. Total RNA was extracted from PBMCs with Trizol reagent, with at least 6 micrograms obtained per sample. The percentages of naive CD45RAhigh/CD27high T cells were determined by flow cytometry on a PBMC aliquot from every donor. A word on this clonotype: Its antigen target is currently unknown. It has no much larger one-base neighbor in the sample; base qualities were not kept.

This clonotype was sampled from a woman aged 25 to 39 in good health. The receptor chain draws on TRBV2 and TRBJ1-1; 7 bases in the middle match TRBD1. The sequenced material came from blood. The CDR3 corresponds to CASRQGFNTEAFF. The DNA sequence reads TGTGCCAGCCGACAGGGTTTCAACACTGAAGCTTTCTTT.